Shown below are 16 T cell receptor beta chains from a single sample sequenced in a study of cytomegalovirus exposure and HLA in healthy donors. Vbeta (60) and Jbeta (13) primers were used in the PCR. Generated by immunoSEQ multiplex PCR, the TCRdb table keeps only in-frame clones and is missing some. The sample records 150,000 or so clones, around 79% being singletons. Sequenced sample: PBMCs. The source is a man aged 18 to 29 in good health and CMV-seronegative.

This clone occurred once. CDR3 sequence: CATSRDRTVYGYTF. The CDR3 DNA is TGTGCCACCAGCAGAGATAGGACAGTCTATGGCTACACCTTC. V gene TRBV15 combines with J gene TRBJ1-2; possibly TRBD1 for D (6 bases). CDR1 is LNHNV and CDR2 is YYDKDF in the germline V gene (reference sequence). The V end was cut by 0 bases, the J end by 4 bases, with 9 bases between. The CDR3 runs 14 residues.

The V gene is TRBV7-6, the J gene TRBJ1-5, with D unresolved. Trimming cost V 3 bases and J 0 bases, with 6 bases left between them. This CDR3 has 14 amino acids. Germline assignment: CDR1 SGHVS and CDR2 FNYEAQ. CDR3 protein: CASSLQYSNQPQHF. Here the CDR3 DNA reads TGTGCCAGCAGCTTGCAGTATAGCAATCAGCCCCAGCATTTT.

The chain recombines TRBV7-3 with TRBJ2-1, with 9 bases aligning to TRBD1. The V and J ends lost 4 bases and 6 bases, in that order; junction bases with no gene match: 1. The CDR3 consists of 13 residues. From germline, CDR1 is SGHTA and CDR2 FQGTGA. The CDR3, as DNA: TGTGCCAGCAGCTCGACAGGGGGCAATGAGCAGTTCTTC. This translates into CASSSTGGNEQFF. Variable domain in full (rest from reference TRBV7-3 and TRBJ2-1): GAGVSQTPSNKVTEKGKYVELRCDPISGHTALYWYRQSLGQGPEFLIYFQGTGAADDSGLPNDRFFAVRPEGSVSTLKIQRTERGDSAVYLCASSSTGGNEQFFGPGTRLTVL.

V is TRBV5-1 and J is TRBJ1-6, with TRBD1 matching 9 bases. The CDR3 sequence is 15 residues long. V shed 1 base and J 10 bases; nucleotides not matched to a gene: 6. Germline values: CDR1 SGHRS, CDR2 YFSETQ. CDR3 sequence: CASSLTGQGASPLHF. The CDR3 nucleotides read TGCGCCAGCAGCTTGACGGGACAGGGAGCATCACCCCTCCACTTT.

The chain couples TRBV28 to TRBJ1-2; 7 positions agree with TRBD1. The CDR3 runs 13 residues. Germline trimming cut 3 bases from V and 4 bases from J; bases unmatched to any gene: 2. CDR1 is MDHEN and CDR2 is SYDVKM in the germline V gene. CDR3 sequence: CASSLRQGYGYTF. Here the CDR3 DNA reads TGTGCCAGCAGTTTGAGACAGGGCTATGGCTACACCTTC.

This clone was observed a few times. The V call is TRBV4-1, the J call TRBJ1-2; 9 nucleotides match TRBD1. This CDR3 is built from 15 residues. The germline V gene encodes CDR1 MGHRA and CDR2 YSYEKL. V dropped 5 bases and J dropped 4; count of bases not matched to a gene: 8. The CDR3 region is CASSDRTGALYGYTF. CDR3 DNA sequence: TGCGCCAGCAGCGATCGGACAGGGGCGCTCTATGGCTACACCTTC.

The V and J genes are TRBV27 and TRBJ2-1, with D possibly matching TRBD1 (5 bases). This CDR3 contains 14 residues. CDR1 is MNHEY, CDR2 SMNVEV, per germline (reference sequence). Trimming took 2 bases from V and 7 from J, leaving 12 bases between them. The CDR3 DNA reads as TGTGCCAGCAGTTTAAGATCGGCAGGGAATGAGCAGTTCTTC. It specifies CASSLRSAGNEQFF.

The CDR3 sequence is CASSLGTGRSLNEKLFF. The CDR3 nucleotides read TGTGCCAGCAGCTTGGGGACAGGGCGGTCCCTTAATGAAAAACTGTTTTTT. The rearrangement uses TRBV5-6 and TRBJ1-4; 8 bases are shared with TRBD1. There are 17 residues in the CDR3. V lost 0 bases, J lost 4 bases, and 8 bases stayed unmatched. Germline assignment: CDR1 SGHDT and CDR2 YYEEEE. The full variable domain, with the rest looked up from reference TRBV5-6 and TRBJ1-4, is DAGVTQSPTHLIKTRGQQVTLRCSPKSGHDTVSWYQQALGQGPQFIFQYYEEEERQRGNFPDRFSGHQFPNYSSELNVNALLLGDSALYLCASSLGTGRSLNEKLFFGSGTQLSVL.

The V gene is TRBV27, the J gene TRBJ1-1; unclear D gene. The CDR3 totals 14 residues. Looked up from germline, CDR1 is MNHEY and CDR2 is SMNVEV (reference sequence). V shed 1 base and J shed 5 bases, with 11 bases lying between them. The CDR3 nucleotides are TGTGCCAGCAGTTTATTAGACTTGGGTACTGAAGCTTTCTTT. Translated: CASSLLDLGTEAFF.

Here the CDR3 DNA reads TGTGCCAGCAGTTCCCCCCCAGGCAACACCGGGGAGCTGTTTTTT. It encodes CASSSPPGNTGELFF. The chain uses TRBV27 and TRBJ2-2; no clear D. V was trimmed by 4 bases and J by 2 bases, leaving 11 bases between them. Germline values: CDR1 MNHEY, CDR2 SMNVEV (reference sequence). CDR3 length: 15 amino acids.

This clone was seen once. The rearrangement uses TRBV11-2 and TRBJ1-5, with D unresolved. V shed 2 bases and J shed 4 bases, with 9 bases lying between them. The length of the CDR3 is 14 residues. Germline V gives CDR1 SGHAT, CDR2 FQNNGV. CDR3 DNA sequence: TGTGCCAGCAGCTTATCAGGAGGTAATCAGCCCCAGCATTTT. Translation gives CASSLSGGNQPQHF. The full variable domain, rest sourced from reference TRBV11-2 and TRBJ1-5, is EAGVAQSPRYKIIEKRQSVAFWCNPISGHATLYWYQQILGQGPKLLIQFQNNGVVDDSQLPKDRFSAERLKGVDSTLKIQPAKLEDSAVYLCASSLSGGNQPQHFGDGTRLSIL.

As regards this clone: The identical CDR3 is also encoded by other nucleotide sequences in the sample. The chain is built from TRBV7-9 and TRBJ1-1, with D possibly matching TRBD1 (6 bases). The CDR3 consists of 14 residues. Germline loops: CDR1 SEHNR, CDR2 FQNEAQ (reference sequence). Trimming cost V 4 bases and J 1 base, with 10 bases left between them. CDR3 sequence reads: CASSSQGPNTEAFF. CDR3 DNA: TGTGCCAGCAGCTCACAGGGACCGAACACTGAAGCTTTCTTT.

This chain connects TRBV30 to TRBJ1-1; D is undetermined. This CDR3 contains 14 residues. The germline CDR1 and CDR2 sequences are GTSNPN and SVGIG (reference sequence). Trimming shortened V by 0 bases and J by 7 bases, and 15 bases separated the two germline ends. This chain's CDR3 is CAWSVPQGRGEAFF. As DNA, the CDR3 is TGTGCCTGGAGTGTACCCCAAGGACGGGGTGAAGCTTTCTTT.

V is TRBV5-6 and J is TRBJ1-4; 11 positions agree with TRBD1. The CDR3 spans 13 residues. Per the germline V gene, CDR1 is SGHDT and CDR2 is YYEEEE. J lost 8 bases, V lost 4 bases, and 1 base had no gene match. The CDR3 region is CASSGDRGEKLFF. In DNA, the CDR3 is TGTGCCAGCAGCGGGGACAGGGGGGAAAAACTGTTTTTT.

This clone has only one observation. The chain is built from TRBV7-2 and TRBJ2-1; 7 nucleotides match TRBD2. The CDR3 is made up of 15 amino acids. The J segment lost 4 bases and the V segment lost 2 bases, leaving 5 bases of the junction unmatched. Germline-derived CDR1 and CDR2 are SGHTA and FQGNSA. CDR3: CASSLSGGGYNEQFF. The CDR3 DNA is TGTGCCAGCAGCTTAAGTGGCGGGGGTTACAATGAGCAGTTCTTC.

The chain carries TRBV19 and TRBJ2-5, with D possibly TRBD1 on 7 matching bases. CDR1 and CDR2 (germline): LNHDA, SQIVND (reference sequence). CDR3 length equals 15 residues. V was trimmed by 5 bases and J by 5 bases, leaving 18 bases between them. The CDR3 coding sequence is TGTGCCAGTAGTGGGCGGGACAGAAGGAGGGAGACCCAGTACTTC. Amino acids: CASSGRDRRRETQYF. Filled out from reference TRBV19 and TRBJ2-5, the complete variable domain reads DGGITQSPKYLFRKEGQNVTLSCEQNLNHDAMYWYRQDPGQGLRLIYYSQIVNDFQKGDIAEGYSVSREKKESFPLTVTSAQKNPTAFYLCASSGRDRRRETQYFGPGTRLLVL.